What follows is one T cell receptor beta chain and its context. Its binding antigen is unknown. The record has no base qualities; no much larger clone is one base away. V lost 8 bases and J lost 6 bases, and the count of bases not matched to a germline gene is 7. The CDR3 has 13 amino acids, counting the end cysteine and phenylalanine. This entry keeps only the CDR3 DNA: 39 bases, framed from base 1. The sample originates from a study of blood T cell repertoires in COVID-19 (TCRdb year 2020). Some background on the complete study: Samples covering the acute and convalescent phases of COVID-19 were provided by collaborators in the United States, Italy and Spain. The material from the prospective study consisted of cDNA or gDNA derived from T cells, B-cell-depleted T cells, or PBMCs. Deeply sampled blood TCRbeta repertoires from subjects exposed to, actively infected with, or recovered from COVID-19 were included in the dataset. The repertoires were released in a freely available public database intended as a resource for research on the immune response to SARS-CoV-2. The samples were drawn from the first 160 participants of the ongoing ImmuneRACE study and from some 1,300 subjects provided by 6 global collaborators. Nearly every sample came with metadata listing a de-identified subject ID, COVID-19 status, age in years and sex. Where available, HLA class I and class II types were obtained from metadata supplied by the sample provider rather than from assay-based typing. Points the paper makes about the study in general: The amount of clinical and demographic metadata varied by source and participant and was provided uncurated.

The collaborating institutions used their own protocols to collect whole blood in K2EDTA tubes. For TCRbeta analysis, collaborator samples were shipped as frozen whole blood, as isolated PBMCs, or as DNA extracted from either sample type. TCRbeta CDR3 regions were amplified from genomic DNA by means of the immunoSEQ Assay, a bias-controlled multiplex PCR. In the original analysis: The number of nucleated cells in each sample was estimated by amplification of reference gene primers within the assay. To quantify the absolute abundance of each unique TCRbeta CDR3 rearrangement, sequence reads were collapsed and filtered. For each sample, productive Simpson clonality was calculated by taking the square root of Simpson's diversity index across productive rearrangements. The source is immuneACCESS, and TCRdb retained only in-frame sequences with V and J called. Part of the clones is not carried over; for the studies checked, unresolved V genes explain less than half of this, and the remainder is unexplained. The V and J calls and clone size were taken over from that table, and D and trimming were inferred from the DNA. Recorded for this sample are approximately 210,000 clones; 70% to 90% of them occurred a single time. Of the sample, about 4.8% falls within the top ten clones.

Material: peripheral blood. This sequence originates from a woman in her thirties or forties with acute or convalescent COVID-19. Recombination connected TRBV12-3 or TRBV12-4 to TRBJ1-2; TRBD1 agrees with 9 junctional bases. The DNA sequence is given as TGTGCCAGCCGGGACAGGGATAGGGATGGCTACACCTTC. Its amino acids are CASRDRDRDGYTF.